This TCR beta chain was captured in a study of blood T cell repertoires in COVID-19 (TCRdb year 2020). Broadly, across the study: Samples covering the acute and convalescent phases of COVID-19 were provided by collaborators in the United States, Italy and Spain. The samples were drawn from two sources: the first 160 participants of the ongoing ImmuneRACE study, and over 1,000 subjects contributed by 6 global collaborators. The prospective study material was composed of cDNA or gDNA derived from T cells, B-cell-depleted T cells, or PBMCs. The repertoires were released in a freely available public database meant as a resource for research on the immune response to SARS-CoV-2. The dataset comprised deeply sampled blood TCRbeta repertoires from subjects exposed to, actively infected with, or recovered from COVID-19. HLA class I and class II types, where available, came from metadata supplied by the sample provider rather than from assay-based typing. A de-identified subject ID, COVID-19 status, age in years and sex were almost always included in the sample metadata. Overall study outcomes, separate from this receptor: The amount of clinical and demographic metadata varied by source and participant and was provided uncurated.

In Seattle, one collaborating source enrolled patients while the infection was active and tracked those patients longitudinally over the course of disease. Collaborating institutions collected whole blood in K2EDTA tubes following their own protocols. For TCRbeta analysis, collaborators shipped samples as frozen whole blood, isolated PBMCs, or DNA extracted from either of those sample types. Its CDR3 holds 12 amino acids, cysteine through phenylalanine. The retained sequence is limited to the CDR3, 36 bases, with the frame set at the first base. CDR1 and CDR2, per the germline V gene, are SGHTA and FQGNSA. Ends trimmed: V by 7 bases, J by 1 base; bases unmatched to a gene: 1. TCRbeta CDR3 regions were amplified from genomic DNA using the immunoSEQ Assay, a bias-controlled multiplex PCR. Concerning the study's data processing: Within the assay, amplification of reference gene primers was used to estimate how many nucleated cells each sample contained. To quantify the absolute abundance of each unique TCRbeta CDR3 rearrangement, sequence reads were collapsed and filtered. For each sample, productive Simpson clonality was calculated as the square root of Simpson's diversity index across productive rearrangements. TCRdb re-hosts the immuneACCESS table, in-frame sequences only. Its copies lack some clones; in the studies checked, an unresolved V gene accounts for under half of them, and the cause for the rest is not known. V and J calls and clone size are given by that table; D and trimming were obtained from the DNA. This sample has some 190,000 clones in its table, and more than 75% of those were observed once. The ten most abundant clones make up about 18% of the sample.

With regard to this clone: The antigen it recognizes is unknown. It has no much larger one-base neighbor in the sample; base qualities were not kept.

This clonotype originated in a person in their 70s with COVID-19, enrolled during active disease. Recombination joined TRBV7-2 with TRBJ2-7; TRBD2 aligns with 7 central bases. The sample was peripheral blood. The DNA is TGTGCCAGCAAGCGGGAATCCTACGAGCAGTACTTC. Its protein is CASKRESYEQYF.